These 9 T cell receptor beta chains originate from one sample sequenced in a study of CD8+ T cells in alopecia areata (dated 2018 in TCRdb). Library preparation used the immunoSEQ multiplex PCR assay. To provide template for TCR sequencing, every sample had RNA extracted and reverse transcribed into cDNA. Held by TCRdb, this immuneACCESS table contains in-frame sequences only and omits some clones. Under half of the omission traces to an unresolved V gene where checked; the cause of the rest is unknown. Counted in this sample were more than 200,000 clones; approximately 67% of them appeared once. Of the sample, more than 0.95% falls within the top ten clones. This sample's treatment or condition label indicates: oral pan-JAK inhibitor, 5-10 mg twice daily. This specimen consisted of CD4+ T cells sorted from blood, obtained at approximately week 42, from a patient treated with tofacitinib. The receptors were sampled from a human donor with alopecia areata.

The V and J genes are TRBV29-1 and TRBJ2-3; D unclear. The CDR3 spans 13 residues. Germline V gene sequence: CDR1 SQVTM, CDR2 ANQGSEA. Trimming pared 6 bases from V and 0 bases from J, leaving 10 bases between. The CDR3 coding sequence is TGCAGCGTCCCAGAGAGTAGCACAGATACGCAGTATTTT. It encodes CSVPESSTDTQYF.

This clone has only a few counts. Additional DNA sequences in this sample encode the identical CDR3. CDR3 DNA sequence: TGTGCCAGCAGACCGGGACTAGCGGGGGGGCCTAACACCGGGGAGCTGTTTTTT. Translated: CASRPGLAGGPNTGELFF. The rearrangement uses TRBV7-2 and TRBJ2-2; 16 bases map to TRBD2. CDR3 length equals 18 residues. CDR1 and CDR2 (germline): SGHTA, FQGNSA. V shed 6 bases and J 2 bases; nucleotides not matched to a gene: 6.

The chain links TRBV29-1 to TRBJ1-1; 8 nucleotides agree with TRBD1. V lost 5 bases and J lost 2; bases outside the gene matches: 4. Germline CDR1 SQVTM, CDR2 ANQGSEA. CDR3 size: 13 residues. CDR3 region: CSVSGQANTEAFF. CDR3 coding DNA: TGCAGCGTTTCGGGACAGGCTAACACTGAAGCTTTCTTT.

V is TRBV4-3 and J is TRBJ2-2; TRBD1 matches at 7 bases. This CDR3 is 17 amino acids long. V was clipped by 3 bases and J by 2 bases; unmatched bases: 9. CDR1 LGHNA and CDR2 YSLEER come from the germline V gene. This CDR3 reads CASSQGPTGSNTGELFF. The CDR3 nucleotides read TGCGCCAGCAGCCAGGGACCGACAGGGTCTAACACCGGGGAGCTGTTTTTT.

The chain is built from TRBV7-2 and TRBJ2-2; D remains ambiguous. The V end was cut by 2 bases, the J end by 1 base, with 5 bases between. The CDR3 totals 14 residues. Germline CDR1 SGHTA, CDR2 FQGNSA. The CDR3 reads CASSLNKNTGELFF. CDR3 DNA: TGTGCCAGCAGCTTAAACAAGAACACCGGGGAGCTGTTTTTT.

CDR3 sequence: CASPGLSYEQYF. Here the CDR3 DNA reads TGTGCCAGCCCGGGCCTCTCCTACGAGCAGTACTTC. The gene calls are TRBV27 and TRBJ2-7, with unresolved D. V was shortened by 8 bases and J by 0 bases, with 8 bases between the two germline ends. This CDR3 is 12 amino acids long. Germline lookup yields CDR1 MNHEY and CDR2 SMNVEV (reference sequence).

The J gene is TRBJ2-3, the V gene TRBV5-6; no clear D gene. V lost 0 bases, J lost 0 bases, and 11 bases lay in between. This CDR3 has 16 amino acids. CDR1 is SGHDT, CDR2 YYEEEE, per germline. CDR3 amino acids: CASSLAFSVSTDTQYF. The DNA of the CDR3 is TGTGCCAGCAGCTTGGCGTTTTCAGTTAGCACAGATACGCAGTATTTT.

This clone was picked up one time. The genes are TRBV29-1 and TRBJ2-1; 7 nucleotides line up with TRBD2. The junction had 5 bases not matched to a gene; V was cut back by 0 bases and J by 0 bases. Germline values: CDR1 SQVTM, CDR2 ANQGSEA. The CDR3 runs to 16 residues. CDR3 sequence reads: CSVEERAGVSYNEQFF. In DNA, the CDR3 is TGCAGCGTTGAAGAACGTGCGGGGGTCTCCTACAATGAGCAGTTCTTC.

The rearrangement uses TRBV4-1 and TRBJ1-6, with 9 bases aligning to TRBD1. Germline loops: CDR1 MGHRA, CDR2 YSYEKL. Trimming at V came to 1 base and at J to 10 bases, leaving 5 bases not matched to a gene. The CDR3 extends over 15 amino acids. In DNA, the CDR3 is TGCGCCAGCAGCCAAGCGGGACAGGGAGGCTCACCCCTCCACTTT. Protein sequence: CASSQAGQGGSPLHF.